This T cell receptor beta chain appears in the sequencing data of a study of cytotoxic CD8 clonotypes in ibrutinib-treated CLL. Study conclusions and caveats: There were few public clonotypes, and on treatment they contracted or stayed stable.

Remarks on this clone: Its antigen is undetermined.

Sequenced by immunoSEQ multiplex PCR; TCRdb stores in-frame clones only, minus some. The sample lists some 200,000 clones, about 75% occurring once. CDR3 length: 12 residues. Trimming left V 10 bases short and J 0 bases short, with 10 bases between. CDR1 is MDHEN, CDR2 SYDVKM, per germline. The sequence was collected from a human donor with chronic lymphocytic leukemia. The input for sequencing was PBMCs, taken after 12 months of ibrutinib treatment. The gene calls are TRBV28 and TRBJ2-7, with TRBD2 as a possible D gene (6 bases). CDR3 bases: TGTGCCAATCGCGGGGTCTCCTACGAGCAGTACTTC. Amino acids: CANRGVSYEQYF.